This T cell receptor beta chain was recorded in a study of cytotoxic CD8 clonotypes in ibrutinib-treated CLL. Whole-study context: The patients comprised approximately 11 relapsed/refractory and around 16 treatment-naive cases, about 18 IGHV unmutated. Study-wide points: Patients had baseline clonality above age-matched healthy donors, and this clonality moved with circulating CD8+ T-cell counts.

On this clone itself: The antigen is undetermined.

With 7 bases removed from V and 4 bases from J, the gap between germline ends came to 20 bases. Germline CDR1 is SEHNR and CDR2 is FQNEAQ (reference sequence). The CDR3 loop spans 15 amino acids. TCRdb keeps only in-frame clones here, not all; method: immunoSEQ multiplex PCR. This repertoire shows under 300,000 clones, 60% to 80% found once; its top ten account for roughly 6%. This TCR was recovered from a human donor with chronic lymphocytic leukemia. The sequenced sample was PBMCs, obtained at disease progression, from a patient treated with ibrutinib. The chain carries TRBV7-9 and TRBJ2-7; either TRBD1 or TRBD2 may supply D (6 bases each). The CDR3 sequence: CASTPGRGGEYEQYF. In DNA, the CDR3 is TGTGCCAGCACCCCGGGCAGGGGAGGCGAGTACGAGCAGTACTTC.